This T cell receptor beta chain is from a study of beta chain features in type 1 diabetes. Overall study findings and caveats: All four CD4+ subsets from Type 1 diabetes patients carried moderately but significantly shorter TCRB CDR3s.

This clone was counted only a few times. Antigen specificity is unknown. Reverse transcribing all isolated RNA meant expressed TCRB transcripts were sequenced. The assay was immunoSEQ multiplex PCR, and TCRdb's table has in-frame clones only and misses some. The data show hundreds of thousands of clones, with about 14% seen just once and nearly 0.04% held by the top ten. This CDR3 is built from 15 residues. V shed 0 bases and J shed 6 bases, with 13 bases lying between them. Germline V gene data show CDR1 as LGHNA and CDR2 as YSLEER. The TCR originated in a man aged 18 to 29 with type 1 diabetes. The sample taken for sequencing was naive CD4+ T cells from blood. This chain uses TRBV4-3 with TRBJ2-3; weak D call: TRBD2 (5 bases). The CDR3 reads CASSQDRAGDDTQYF. In nucleotides, the CDR3 is TGCGCCAGCAGCCAAGACCGGGCCGGGGATGATACGCAGTATTTT.